This T cell receptor beta chain stems from a study of T cells in Graves' hyperthyroidism and ophthalmopathy. Study details: Upon initial diagnosis and before any treatment, peripheral blood was collected. Broader study findings: Model-based prediction identified ophthalmopathy a median around seven months prior to its onset. Blood also showed most of the thyroid clonotypes that were expanded above 0.001.

Germline assignment: CDR1 MDHEN and CDR2 SYDVKM. V was pared by 1 base and J by 1 base, with 10 bases between. This CDR3 spans 15 amino acids. Roughly 10 ml of fresh peripheral blood supplied the PBMCs. In this sample, this clonotype turned up many times. What it binds is unknown. RNA transcripts gave rise to amplified TCR beta CDR3 regions. A set of HTBI primers served as the primers for a first-round RT-PCR of the TCR CDR3. TCRdb re-called the multiplex PCR reads with MiXCR, one entry per CDR3 protein. The table includes fewer than 550,000 distinct CDR3 sequences, approximately 24% detected once. This receptor was identified in a woman under 40 with Graves' ophthalmopathy. The sample consisted of blood. The genes are TRBV28 and TRBJ2-5; D remains unclear. Here the CDR3 DNA reads TGTGCCAGCAGTTTATTGATCAGTACCCAAGAGACCCAGTACTTC. This gives the protein CASSLLISTQETQYF.